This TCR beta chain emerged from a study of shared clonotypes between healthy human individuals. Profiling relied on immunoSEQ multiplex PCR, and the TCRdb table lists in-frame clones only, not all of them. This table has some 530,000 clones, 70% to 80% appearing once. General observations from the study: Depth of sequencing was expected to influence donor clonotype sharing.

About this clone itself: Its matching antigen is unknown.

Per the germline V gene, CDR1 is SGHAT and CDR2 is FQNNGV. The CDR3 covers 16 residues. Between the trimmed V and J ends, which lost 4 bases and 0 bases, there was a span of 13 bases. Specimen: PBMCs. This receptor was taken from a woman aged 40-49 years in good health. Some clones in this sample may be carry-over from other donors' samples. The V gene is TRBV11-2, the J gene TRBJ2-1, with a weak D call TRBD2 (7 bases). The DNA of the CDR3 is TGTGCCAGCAGCTCTGGGAGGGGGAGCTCCTACAATGAGCAGTTCTTC. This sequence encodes CASSSGRGSSYNEQFF.